The clone carrying this TCR beta chain was observed many times. The antigen is undetermined. This specimen comes from a study of CD8+CD57+ T cells in acquired aplastic anemia. Study background: On average, sorted CD4+ and CD8+ cells gave roughly 2.9 ug of DNA. Whole-study findings and limits: Levels of CD8+ Simpson's diversity were not significantly distinct in patients versus controls.

V lost 3 bases and J 8 bases, leaving 14 bases between the germline ends. CDR1 is LNHDA, CDR2 SQIVND, per germline (reference sequence). This CDR3 is built from 14 residues. Genomic DNA was employed as the template in profiling TCR beta VDJ and CDR3. MiXCR was run by TCRdb on the reads, yielding one entry per CDR3 protein. Of more than 100,000 distinct CDR3 sequences in the sample, around two fifths are singletons; the top ten hold roughly 8.1%. V gene TRBV19 combines with J gene TRBJ2-1, with D maybe TRBD2 (5 bases). This clonotype originated in a human donor in good health, serving as a control. Sequences were obtained from sorted CD4+, CD8+, or CD8+CD57+ T cells (not recorded which) from PBMCs. CDR3 amino acids: CASSIRSASYEQFF. For the CDR3, the DNA is TGTGCCAGTAGTATTAGGTCGGCTAGCTATGAGCAGTTCTTC.